A selection of T cell receptor beta chains follows, all from one sample in a study of a mutant IDH1 vaccine in newly diagnosed glioma. The assay was immunoSEQ multiplex PCR, and TCRdb's table has in-frame clones only and misses some. The sample carries around 62,000 clones, around 91% recorded once. Which antigens these TCRs recognize remains unknown. This specimen was PBMCs, taken from a glioma patient whose treatment included an IDH1 peptide vaccine. The receptors shown here come from a man aged 35-49 years with glioma. Each CDR3 is given with its conserved first and last residue. A D gene is named only where the DNA matches it firmly. Only part of the rows carry a size: once, few, many, or a class if the clone is expanded.

j_gene,v_gene,abundance,d_gene,CDR3aa,CDR3nt
TRBJ2-1,TRBV12-2,NA,NA,CASRPNPLRHLGSGNEQFF,TGTGCAAGTCGACCCAACCCCCTCCGTCATCTGGGGAGCGGCAATGAGCAGTTCTTC
TRBJ2-3,TRBV5-1,NA,TRBD2,CASSLARLAGGLGDTQYF,TGCGCCAGCAGCTTGGCCAGACTAGCGGGGGGGCTGGGAGATACGCAGTATTTT
TRBJ1-1,TRBV2,NA,NA,CASSRLSEAFF,TGTGCCAGCAGTCGGTTATCTGAAGCTTTCTTT
TRBJ1-4,TRBV6-6,NA,NA,CASSYSGQEKLFF,TGTGCCAGCAGTTACTCGGGACAAGAAAAACTGTTTTTT
TRBJ2-5,TRBV7-9,NA,TRBD2,CASSRPGTSGPRGQYF,TGTGCCAGCAGCCGCCCCGGAACTAGCGGCCCCCGGGGCCAGTACTTC
TRBJ2-5,TRBV28,NA,NA,CASSVKLTGTLMLVQETQYF,TGTGCCAGCAGTGTCAAACTGACTGGGACCCTAATGCTTGTCCAAGAGACCCAGTACTTC
TRBJ1-2,TRBV28,NA,NA,CASSSQGSGYTF,TGTGCCAGCAGTTCGCAGGGAAGTGGCTACACCTTC
TRBJ1-2,TRBV28,once,TRBD1,CASSLVATGGPSWGNGYTF,TGTGCCAGCAGTTTAGTAGCCACAGGGGGCCCCTCGTGGGGGAATGGCTACACCTTC
TRBJ1-1,TRBV4-2,NA,NA,CASSQESGRDTEAFF,TGTGCCAGCAGCCAAGAATCGGGACGGGACACTGAAGCTTTCTTT
TRBJ2-5,TRBV7-9,NA,NA,CASSLALGGEETQYF,TGTGCCAGCAGCTTAGCCCTCGGCGGAGAAGAGACCCAGTACTTC
TRBJ1-1,TRBV28,few,NA,CATQRNTEAFF,TGTGCCACACAGAGGAACACTGAAGCTTTCTTT
TRBJ2-1,TRBV11-2,NA,NA,CASSLAGIYNEQFF,TGTGCCAGCAGCTTAGCTGGGATCTACAATGAGCAGTTCTTC
TRBJ1-6,TRBV10-3,NA,NA,CAISEGSSYNSPLHF,TGTGCCATCAGTGAAGGGAGCTCCTATAATTCACCCCTCCACTTT
TRBJ1-1,TRBV6-1,NA,NA,CASSEVGVRGRGWVTEAFF,TGTGCCAGCAGTGAAGTCGGCGTGAGGGGCCGCGGATGGGTAACTGAAGCTTTCTTT
TRBJ2-2,TRBV6-1,NA,TRBD1,CASSRDRGIGELFF,TGTGCCAGCAGTAGGGACAGGGGAATCGGGGAGCTGTTTTTT
TRBJ1-4,TRBV28,NA,TRBD1,CASSLPGQGGLGEKLFF,TGTGCCAGCAGTTTACCGGGACAGGGCGGTCTTGGTGAAAAACTGTTTTTT
TRBJ2-1,TRBV7-9,few,NA,CASSHVIGLEHNEQFF,TGTGCCAGCAGCCACGTCATTGGGCTGGAACACAATGAGCAGTTCTTC
TRBJ2-1,TRBV11-3,few,NA,CASSSAESSYNEQFF,TGTGCCAGCAGCTCAGCGGAAAGCTCCTACAATGAGCAGTTCTTC
TRBJ1-5,TRBV6-5,NA,NA,CASSYSSRGYQPQHF,TGTGCCAGCAGTTACTCGAGCAGGGGTTATCAGCCCCAGCATTTT
TRBJ1-2,TRBV2,NA,TRBD1,CASRTGRSNYGYTF,TGTGCCAGCAGGACAGGGCGGTCTAACTATGGCTACACCTTC
TRBJ2-7,TRBV5-1,once,TRBD1,CASSPGTGLYEQYF,TGCGCCAGCAGCCCCGGGACAGGGTTGTACGAGCAGTACTTC
TRBJ2-1,TRBV28,few,NA,CASSLGVNEQFF,TGTGCCAGCAGTTTGGGGGTCAATGAGCAGTTCTTC
TRBJ2-5,TRBV9,NA,NA,CASSVDGGTQETQYF,TGTGCCAGCAGCGTAGACGGGGGTACCCAAGAGACCCAGTACTTC
TRBJ1-1,TRBV10-1,NA,TRBD1,CASSDSRQGGNTEAFF,TGCGCCAGCAGTGACTCTAGACAGGGGGGGAACACTGAAGCTTTCTTT
TRBJ1-3,TRBV6-1,once,NA,CASRDQWVRDTIYF,TGTGCCAGCAGGGACCAATGGGTGAGGGACACCATATATTTT
TRBJ1-1,TRBV18,NA,NA,CASSPTGGGTEAFF,TGTGCCAGCTCACCCACTGGGGGAGGCACTGAAGCTTTCTTT
TRBJ2-4,TRBV7-3,NA,NA,CASSLAGVSDIQYF,TGTGCCAGCAGCTTGGCAGGGGTGAGCGACATTCAGTACTTC
TRBJ2-5,TRBV11-2,NA,NA,CASSPRGGLKTQYF,TGTGCCAGCAGCCCTAGGGGGGGATTGAAGACCCAGTACTTC
TRBJ2-5,TRBV28,NA,NA,CASSPRTQGKRETQYF,TGTGCCAGCAGCCCTCGAACTCAGGGGAAACGGGAGACCCAGTACTTC
TRBJ2-7,TRBV4-3,NA,NA,CASSQTVSYEQYF,TGCGCCAGCAGCCAAACTGTGTCCTACGAGCAGTACTTC
TRBJ2-2,TRBV6-1,once,NA,CASREGANTGELFF,TGTGCCAGCCGCGAGGGGGCGAACACCGGGGAGCTGTTTTTT
TRBJ1-4,TRBV6-1,NA,NA,CASTRSSSTNEKLFF,TGTGCCAGCACTCGATCGTCTTCTACGAATGAAAAACTGTTTTTT
TRBJ2-1,TRBV7-9,NA,TRBD1,CASSLGQGGYNEQFF,TGTGCCAGCAGCCTAGGACAGGGGGGCTACAATGAGCAGTTCTTC
TRBJ1-2,TRBV19,NA,NA,CASIPRAGDGYTF,TGTGCCAGTATCCCTCGGGCAGGGGATGGCTACACCTTC
TRBJ2-7,TRBV28,NA,NA,CASSLTTASYEQYF,TGTGCCAGCAGTTTAACAACGGCCTCCTACGAGCAGTACTTC
TRBJ2-1,TRBV10-3,NA,TRBD2,CAISETSGGSYNEQFF,TGTGCCATCAGTGAGACAAGCGGGGGATCTTACAATGAGCAGTTCTTC
TRBJ2-3,TRBV5-1,NA,TRBD2,CASSLGGGPSGDTQYF,TGCGCCAGCAGCTTGGGCGGGGGACCGTCCGGGGATACGCAGTATTTT